Presented here are 27 T cell receptor beta chains from one specimen sequenced in a study of CD8+ T cells in alopecia areata. Scientists pooled cutaneous lymph node cells and sorted them on CD4, CD8alpha, NKG2D, NKG2ACE and other markers. In each case, RNA was isolated and then reverse transcribed into cDNA as the sequencing template. Sequenced by immunoSEQ multiplex PCR; TCRdb stores in-frame clones only, minus some. This sample includes over 250,000 clones with no singletons; its ten biggest clones take up less than 1.5%. The sequencing sample was made of CD4+ T cells sorted from a lymph node. The source is a C3H/HeJ mouse with alopecia areata. The MHC haplotype recorded for the strain is H2-k.

This clone has more than one count but fewer than ten. Mouse gene names and germline throughout. The read finishes 4 residues shy of the CDR3 end, and the germline J gene is used to complete it. The sample has other DNA sequences that encode this CDR3 too. The chain recombines TRBV13-1 with TRBJ2-5; a possible D gene is TRBD1 (6 bases). CDR1 and CDR2 from the germline V gene are NSHNY and SYGAGN. The ends were cut back, 0 bases at V and 0 bases at J, with 8 bases in the middle. The length of the CDR3 is 15 residues. The CDR3 here is CASSDVRGNQDTQYF. Partial CDR3 DNA: TGTGCCAGCAGTGATGTCAGGGGAAACCAAGAC.

As concerns this clone: Gene names and germline match the mouse. From the germline J gene comes the end of the CDR3, since the read stops 4 residues before it. V is TRBV19 and J is TRBJ2-2; weak D call: TRBD1 (6 bases). The CDR3 extends over 17 amino acids. In germline, CDR1 is FNHDT, CDR2 SITEND (reference sequence). V lost 1 base and J lost 2, with 15 bases in between. CDR3 sequence reads: CASSISNRVPNTGQLYF. CDR3 DNA, as far as it was read: TGTGCCAGCAGTATAAGCAACAGGGTTCCGAACACCGGG.

On this clone: Genes and germline come from the mouse. Incomplete CDR3 DNA: TGTGCCAGCGGTGATGCACAGAACACCGGG. Its protein product is CASGDAQNTG. The whole CDR3 protein reads CASGDAQNTGQLYF. J is TRBJ2-2 and V is TRBV13-2; D gene ambiguous. Read data end 4 residues before the CDR3 end; the end is taken from the germline J gene. CDR1 and CDR2 from the germline V gene are NNHNN and SYGAGS (reference sequence). The CDR3 totals 14 residues. V dropped 0 bases and J dropped 2 bases, with 5 bases sitting between them.

Comment on this clone: Gene names and germline refer to mouse. The CDR3 is cut off 4 residues early in the read; its end comes from the germline J gene. The chain couples TRBV13-3 to TRBJ2-1; perhaps TRBD1 as D (6 bases). CDR3 length: 14 amino acids. The germline CDR1 and CDR2 sequences are NNHDY and SYVADS. V was shortened by 5 bases and J by 3 bases, with 12 bases between the two germline ends. The CDR3 DNA, read in part, is TGTGCCAGCAGCCACGGACAGATCTATGCT. This translates into CASSHGQIYA. The CDR3 in full is CASSHGQIYAEQFF.

This clone appeared a few times. Mouse names are used for the genes. CDR3 region: CASSQAGAYEQYF. CDR3 bases read: TGTGCCAGCAGCCAGGCAGGGGCGTAT. The chain combines TRBV5 with TRBJ2-7, with D possibly being TRBD1 (6 bases). The read ends 4 residues early relative to the CDR3; the germline J gene fills the gap. The CDR3 length is 13 residues. Germline V gene lookup returns CDR1 LGHNA and CDR2 YNLKQL (reference sequence).

For this clone: Gene names are mouse gene names. The read stops 4 residues short of the end of the CDR3; the missing end is completed from the germline J gene. This chain connects TRBV13-3 to TRBJ1-1, with a weak D call TRBD1 (6 bases). V was pared by 2 bases and J by 0 bases, with 8 bases between. There are 14 residues in the CDR3. CDR1 and CDR2 from the germline V gene are NNHDY and SYVADS. CDR3 DNA (partial): TGTGCCAGCAGTGAACAGGGATCAAACACA. Translation gives CASSEQGSNT. The full CDR3 sequence reads CASSEQGSNTEVFF.

This clone has more than one count but fewer than ten. These gene names are mouse names. The DNA ends 4 residues before the CDR3 does, and the rest of the CDR3 is filled in from the germline J gene. The J gene is TRBJ2-3, the V gene TRBV13-1; the match to TRBD1 covers 12 bases. Looked up from germline, CDR1 is NSHNY and CDR2 is SYGAGN. V was clipped by 1 base and J by 2 bases; unmatched bases: 2. This CDR3 contains 16 residues. CDR3 region: CASSDLGQGAAETLYF. The CDR3 DNA, read in part, is TGTGCCAGCAGTGATCTGGGACAGGGGGCTGCAGAA.

This clone occurred a few times. The listed genes are named as in mouse. The read comes to an end 4 residues before the CDR3 does, leaving the germline J gene to fill in the end. The sample contains more than one DNA sequence encoding this CDR3. The genes are TRBV13-3 and TRBJ2-3, with 10 bases aligning to TRBD2. CDR1 NNHDY and CDR2 SYVADS come from the germline V gene. The CDR3 runs to 15 residues. J lost 1 base, V lost 5 bases, and 4 bases had no gene match. Incomplete CDR3 DNA: TGTGCCAGCAGGACCGGGACTGGGGGTGCAGAA. Encoded protein: CASRTGTGGAE. The whole CDR3 sequence is CASRTGTGGAETLYF.

A note on this clone: The gene names here belong to mouse. The observed sequence ends 4 residues before the CDR3 terminus, with the missing tail filled in from the germline J gene. The rearrangement joins TRBV13-3 to TRBJ1-2, with 7 bases fitting TRBD1. This CDR3 comprises 14 residues. With 1 base clipped from V and 1 base from J, the junction kept 1 base outside the gene matches. Germline V gene lookup returns CDR1 NNHDY and CDR2 SYVADS. CDR3 bases read: TGTGCCAGCAGTGATCACAGGGGAAACTCC. Encoded protein: CASSDHRGNS. The CDR3 reads in full as CASSDHRGNSDYTF.

Comment on this clone: Germline and genes here are mouse. The read terminates 4 residues before the CDR3 end, so the remaining end is supplied by the germline J gene. The chain recombines TRBV31 with TRBJ2-3; 9 nucleotides match TRBD2. This CDR3 is built from 15 residues. With 2 bases clipped from V and 0 bases from J, the junction kept 3 bases outside the gene matches. CDR1 and CDR2 (germline): GKSSPN, SITVG. CDR3 protein: CAWSTGGSSAETLYF. The sequenced part of the CDR3 DNA is TGTGCCTGGAGTACTGGGGGGTCTAGTGCAGAA.

This clone was observed a handful of times. Mouse gene names apply. The read terminates 4 residues before the CDR3 end, so the remaining end is supplied by the germline J gene. The chain employs TRBV1 and TRBJ2-5, with D tentatively TRBD1 (6 bases). The CDR3 extends over 13 amino acids. The V and J ends lost 5 bases and 3 bases respectively, with 9 bases between them. Germline V gene lookup returns CDR1 NSQYPW and CDR2 LRSPGD (reference sequence). The sequenced part of the CDR3 DNA is TGCACCTGCAGTACGGGACAACAAGAC. Translating it yields CTCSTGQQD. The whole CDR3 reads CTCSTGQQDTQYF.

This clone was detected only a few times. Gene names are the mouse ones. The missing CDR3 end, 4 residues past where the read stops, is filled in from the germline J gene. V gene TRBV5 combines with J gene TRBJ2-7; 8 bases match TRBD2. With V trimmed by 6 bases and J by 2 bases, 9 bases remained unmatched. This CDR3 is 15 amino acids long. The germline V gene has CDR1 LGHNA and CDR2 YNLKQL (reference sequence). The CDR3 loop is CASRRTGGSPYEQYF. The covered CDR3 bases are TGTGCCAGCAGACGAACTGGGGGAAGCCCCTAT.

This clone was counted a few times. Gene names denote mouse genes. The sequenced fragment ends 4 residues before the CDR3 boundary, so the rest is inferred from the germline J gene. The chain is built from TRBV13-1 and TRBJ2-7; no definite D call. Germline CDR1 NSHNY, CDR2 SYGAGN. The CDR3 is 14 residues long. Trimming took off 0 bases at V and 3 bases at J, with 10 bases between the two ends. The sequenced part of the CDR3 DNA is TGTGCCAGCAGTGATGCGCTGGCCCGCTAT. Translating it yields CASSDALARY. The entire CDR3 sequence reads CASSDALARYEQYF.

The table lists this clone with a few counts. These gene names are mouse names. Read data end 4 residues before the CDR3 end; the end is taken from the germline J gene. The J gene is TRBJ1-2, the V gene TRBV29; TRBD1 aligns across 11 bases. V shed 4 bases, J shed 3 bases, and the junction held 4 bases outside the gene matches. CDR1 and CDR2 from the germline V gene are MSHET and SYDVDS. This CDR3 has 15 amino acids. CDR3 loop: CASSSPGQGDSDYTF. The sequenced CDR3 bases are TGTGCTAGCAGTTCTCCGGGACAGGGGGACTCC.

This clone was detected a few times. Germline and genes: mouse. Read coverage stops 4 residues before the CDR3 terminus; the germline J gene supplies the remainder. The chain has TRBV5 and TRBJ2-2, with D perhaps matching TRBD1 (6 bases). V gave up 0 bases and J gave up 3 bases, with 11 bases separating them. Germline V lookup: CDR1 LGHNA, CDR2 YNLKQL (reference sequence). The CDR3 totals 16 residues. Incomplete CDR3 DNA: TGTGCCAGCAGCCAAGACAGGGGAGAGGACACCGGG. Translating it yields CASSQDRGEDTG. The full CDR3 reads CASSQDRGEDTGQLYF.

Regarding this clone: The genes are named according to mouse. Other DNA sequences in this sample translate to the same CDR3. CDR3 bases read: TGTGCCAGCAGTGCGAACTGGGGGCAAGAC. Its translation is CASSANWGQD. The CDR3, in full, reads CASSANWGQDTQYF. The chain carries TRBV13-1 and TRBJ2-5; 8 bases are shared with TRBD2. The CDR3 end lies 4 residues beyond the end of the read and is filled in from the germline J gene. The germline V gene has CDR1 NSHNY and CDR2 SYGAGN. CDR3 length: 14 residues. V lost 3 bases to trimming and J lost 3 bases; unmatched junction nucleotides: 3.

This clone showed up just a few times. Here the gene names and germline are mouse. The read gets to within 4 residues of the CDR3 end, and the germline J gene fills in the rest. The J gene is TRBJ2-5, the V gene TRBV2; possibly TRBD1 for D (6 bases). The germline CDR1 and CDR2 sequences are LGHNA and YSYQKL. The CDR3 has 14 amino acids. CDR3 protein: CASSQDRGGDTQYF. Incomplete CDR3 DNA: TGTGCCAGCAGCCAAGACAGGGGAGGAGAC.

This clone was seen a handful of times. Mouse gene names apply. The CDR3 end is not reached by the read, which stops 4 residues before it; the germline J gene fills it in. Other DNA sequences in the same sample also yield this CDR3. V gene TRBV19 combines with J gene TRBJ1-1, with 7 bases identical to TRBD1. The germline gives CDR1 FNHDT, CDR2 SITEND (reference sequence). V shed 7 bases, J shed 1 base, and the junction held 4 bases outside the gene matches. CDR3 length: 13 amino acids. The CDR3 here is CASSRDRNTEVFF. Partial CDR3 DNA: TGTGCCAGCTCCCGGGACAGGAACACA.

This clone came up a few times. Here the gene names and germline are mouse. The CDR3 goes on 4 residues after the read ends, and that part is filled in from the germline J gene. Other nucleotide sequences from this sample produce the same CDR3. V usage is TRBV19 and J usage is TRBJ2-7; TRBD2 matches at 9 bases. Germline V lookup: CDR1 FNHDT, CDR2 SITEND (reference sequence). The length of the CDR3 is 14 residues. V lost 1 base, J lost 3 bases, and 2 bases stayed unmatched. Partial CDR3 DNA: TGTGCCAGCAGTATACGCTGGGGGGGCTAT. It encodes CASSIRWGGY. The entire CDR3 sequence reads CASSIRWGGYEQYF.

Remarks on this clone: Gene names denote mouse genes. The DNA ends 4 residues before the CDR3 does, and the rest of the CDR3 is filled in from the germline J gene. The chain uses TRBV14 and TRBJ1-2, with 7 bases lining up with TRBD1. The CDR3 extends over 16 amino acids. Unmatched junction bases numbered 10, after V lost 5 bases and J lost 0 bases. The V gene's germline CDR1 is SGHDT and CDR2 FRDEAV. The CDR3 spells CASSLGTAKSNSDYTF. CDR3 DNA, as far as it was read: TGTGCCAGCAGCCTTGGGACAGCAAAATCAAACTCC.

Remarks on this clone: All gene names here are mouse names. The read ends 4 residues early relative to the CDR3; the germline J gene fills the gap. The V gene is TRBV19, the J gene TRBJ2-3; 11 bases fit TRBD2. This CDR3 has 16 residues. V trimming: 3 bases; J trimming: 0 bases; junction bases outside the gene matches: 3. Germline V CDR1 and CDR2: FNHDT, SITEND (reference sequence). The CDR3 spells CASSRTGGASAETLYF. The covered CDR3 bases are TGTGCCAGCAGTAGAACTGGGGGGGCTAGTGCAGAA.

On this clone itself: Gene labels here are mouse ones. The CDR3 end falls 3 residues outside the read, so it is completed with the germline J gene. This sample includes further DNA sequences coding for the same CDR3. The gene calls are TRBV19 and TRBJ1-6, with 11 bases matching TRBD1. TRBJ1-6 is an open reading frame whose function is uncertain. With V trimmed by 5 bases and J by 3 bases, 4 bases remained unmatched. Germline loops: CDR1 FNHDT, CDR2 SITEND (reference sequence). The CDR3 sequence is 16 residues long. This chain's CDR3 is CASSPGTGGYNSPLYF. The CDR3 bases that were read are TGTGCCAGCAGCCCCGGGACAGGGGGCTATAATTCGCCC.

This clone appeared a few times. Gene labels here are mouse ones. The CDR3 end falls 4 residues outside the read, so it is completed with the germline J gene. V usage is TRBV31 and J usage is TRBJ2-1; 9 nucleotides align to TRBD2. The CDR3 runs to 15 residues. V was clipped by 5 bases and J by 0 bases; unmatched bases: 5. Germline V gives CDR1 GKSSPN, CDR2 SITVG. Partial CDR3 DNA: TGTGCCTGGGCACTGGGGGGATTTAACTATGCT. Its translation: CAWALGGFNYA. The full CDR3 protein reads CAWALGGFNYAEQFF.

This clone was found a few times. Genes and germline are mouse. The read gets to within 4 residues of the CDR3 end, and the germline J gene fills in the rest. Other DNA sequences in this specimen translate into the identical CDR3. This chain joins TRBV13-1 and TRBJ2-5; TRBD1 aligns across 9 bases. Germline CDR1 NSHNY, CDR2 SYGAGN. This CDR3 has 13 residues. The sequenced part of the CDR3 DNA is TGTGCCAGCAGTAGACAGGGGGAAGAC. This translates into CASSRQGED. The entire CDR3 is CASSRQGEDTQYF.

In its sample, this clone was seen a few times. Gene labels here are mouse ones. Read data end 4 residues before the CDR3 end; the end is taken from the germline J gene. J is TRBJ2-7 and V is TRBV5, with TRBD1 matching 12 bases. This CDR3 is built from 16 residues. Germline V CDR1 and CDR2: LGHNA, YNLKQL (reference sequence). CDR3 DNA (partial): TGTGCCAGCAGCCAAGACCGGGACAGGGGGCGGAAT. Translation gives CASSQDRDRGRN. The whole CDR3 is CASSQDRDRGRNEQYF.

In the case of this clone: Gene names are mouse gene names. The sequence runs out 4 residues before the end of the CDR3; the remainder is reconstructed from the germline J gene. This chain links TRBV13-1 with TRBJ2-1, with 7 bases matching TRBD1. With V trimmed by 3 bases and J by 3 bases, 6 bases remained unmatched. Germline V CDR1 and CDR2: NSHNY, SYGAGN. The CDR3 has 15 amino acids. The part of the CDR3 DNA that was read is TGTGCCAGCAGTGCGGACCGGGACAGCTATGCT. Translated: CASSADRDSYA. The whole CDR3 is CASSADRDSYAEQFF.

This clone was picked up many times. Any gene name here is a mouse gene name. CDR3 DNA, as far as it was read: TGCACCTGCAGTGGGACAACAAACTCC. Its protein product is CTCSGTTNS. The CDR3 in its entirety is CTCSGTTNSDYTF. The rearrangement uses TRBV1 and TRBJ1-2; a possible D gene is TRBD1 (5 bases). The sequence runs out 4 residues before the end of the CDR3; the remainder is reconstructed from the germline J gene. The V end lost 4 bases, the J end lost 0 bases, and 6 bases lay between the germline ends. The CDR3 runs 13 residues. Germline values: CDR1 NSQYPW, CDR2 LRSPGD (reference sequence).